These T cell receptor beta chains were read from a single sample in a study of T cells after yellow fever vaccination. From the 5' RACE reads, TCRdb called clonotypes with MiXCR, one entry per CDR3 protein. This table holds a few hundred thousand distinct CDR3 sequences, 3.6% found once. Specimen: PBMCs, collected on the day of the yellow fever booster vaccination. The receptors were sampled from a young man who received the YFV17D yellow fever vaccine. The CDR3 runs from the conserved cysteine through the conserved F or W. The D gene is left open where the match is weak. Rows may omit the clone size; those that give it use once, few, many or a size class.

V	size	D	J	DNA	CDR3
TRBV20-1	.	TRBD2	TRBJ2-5	TGCAGTGCTGATCTAGCGGGGGGGCACGAGACCCAGTACTTC	CSADLAGGHETQYF
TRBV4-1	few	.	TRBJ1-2	TGCGCCAGCAGCCAAGAAGAGTCTGGGGCGTTCGGCTACACCTTC	CASSQEESGAFGYTF
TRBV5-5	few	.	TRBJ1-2	TGTGCCAGCAGCTGGGTGGATTCCGGCTACACCTTC	CASSWVDSGYTF
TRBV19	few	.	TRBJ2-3	TGTGCCAGCCGTAGTATTCGGGACGGGGCAGATACGCAGTATTTT	CASRSIRDGADTQYF
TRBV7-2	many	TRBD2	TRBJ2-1	TGTGCCAGCAGCATCGGACTAGCGGGGATCTACAATGAGCAGTTCTTC	CASSIGLAGIYNEQFF
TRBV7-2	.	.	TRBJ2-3	TGTGCCAGCAGCTTAGGCTGGGGAGATACGCAGTATTTT	CASSLGWGDTQYF
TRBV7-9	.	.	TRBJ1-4	TGTGCCAGCAGCCAGACAGGCTTTAATGAAAAACTGTTTTTT	CASSQTGFNEKLFF
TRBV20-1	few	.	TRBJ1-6	TGCAGTGCTAGGCCAAGAGGTACCCATAATTCACCCCTCCACTTT	CSARPRGTHNSPLHF
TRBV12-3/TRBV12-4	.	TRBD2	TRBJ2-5	TGTGCCAGCAGTACTCCTGGGCGGGGGGGCCGAGAGACCCAGTACTTC	CASSTPGRGGRETQYF
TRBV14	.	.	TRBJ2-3	TGTGCCAGACCGGGACTCGATACGCAGTATTTT	CARPGLDTQYF
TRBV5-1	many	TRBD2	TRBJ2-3	TGCGCCAGCAGCACCGGGACTAGCGGGACTACTAGCACAGATACGCAGTATTTT	CASSTGTSGTTSTDTQYF
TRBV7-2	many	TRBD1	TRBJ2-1	TGTGCCAGCAGCGGGGGGACAGGGGGGGAGCAGTTCTTC	CASSGGTGGEQFF
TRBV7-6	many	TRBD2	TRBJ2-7	TGTGCCAGCAGCTGGGGAGGGGTCGAGCAGTACTTC	CASSWGGVEQYF